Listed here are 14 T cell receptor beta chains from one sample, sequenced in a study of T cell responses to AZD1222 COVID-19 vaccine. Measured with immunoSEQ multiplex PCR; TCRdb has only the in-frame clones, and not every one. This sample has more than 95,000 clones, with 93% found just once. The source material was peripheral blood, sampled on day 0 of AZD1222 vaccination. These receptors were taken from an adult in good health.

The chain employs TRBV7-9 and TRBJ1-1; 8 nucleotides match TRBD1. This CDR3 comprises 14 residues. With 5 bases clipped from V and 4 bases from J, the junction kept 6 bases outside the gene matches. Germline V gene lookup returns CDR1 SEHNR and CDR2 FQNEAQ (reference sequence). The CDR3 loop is CASSLTGGRTEAFF. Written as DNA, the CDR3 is TGTGCCAGCAGCCTAACAGGGGGGCGCACTGAAGCTTTCTTT. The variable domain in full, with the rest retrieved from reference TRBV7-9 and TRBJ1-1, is DTGVSQNPRHKITKRGQNVTFRCDPISEHNRLYWYRQTLGQGPEFLTYFQNEAQLEKSRLLSDRFSAERPKGSFSTLEIQRTEQGDSAMYLCASSLTGGRTEAFFGQGTRLTVV.

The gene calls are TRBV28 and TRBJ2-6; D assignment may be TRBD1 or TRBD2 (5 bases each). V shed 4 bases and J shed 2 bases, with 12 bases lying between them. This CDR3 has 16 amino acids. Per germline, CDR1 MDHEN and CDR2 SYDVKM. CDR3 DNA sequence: TGTGCCAGCAGTTCCCCTAGCAGGGCTGGGGCCAACGTCCTGACTTTC. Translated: CASSSPSRAGANVLTF.

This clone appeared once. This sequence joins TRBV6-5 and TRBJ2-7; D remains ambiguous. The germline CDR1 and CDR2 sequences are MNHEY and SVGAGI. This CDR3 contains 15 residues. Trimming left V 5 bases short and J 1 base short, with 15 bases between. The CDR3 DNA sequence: TGTGCCAGCAGTCCCTACCTAGTGGGGTCCTACGAGCAGTACTTC. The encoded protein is CASSPYLVGSYEQYF.

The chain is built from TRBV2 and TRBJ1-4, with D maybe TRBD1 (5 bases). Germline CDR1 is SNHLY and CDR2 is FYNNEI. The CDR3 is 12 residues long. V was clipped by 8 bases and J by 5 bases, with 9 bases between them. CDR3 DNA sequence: TGTGCCAGCGGGGGTCTGAATGAAAAACTGTTTTTT. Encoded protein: CASGGLNEKLFF.

CDR3 sequence reads: CASGKGTASNQPQHF. The CDR3 coding sequence is TGTGCCAGCGGGAAGGGGACAGCTAGCAATCAGCCCCAGCATTTT. The V call is TRBV5-8, the J call TRBJ1-5; 7 bases agree with TRBD1. The germline CDR1 and CDR2 sequences are SGHTS and YDEGEE. J was trimmed by 0 bases and V by 7 bases; bases with no gene match: 7. CDR3 size: 15 residues.

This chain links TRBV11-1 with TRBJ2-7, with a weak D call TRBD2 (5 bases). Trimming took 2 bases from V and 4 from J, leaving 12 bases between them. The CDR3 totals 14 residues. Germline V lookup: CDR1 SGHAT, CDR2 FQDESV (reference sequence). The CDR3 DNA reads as TGTGCCAGCAGCTTATCCGGTGGGAGTTACGAGCAGTACTTC. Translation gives CASSLSGGSYEQYF.

The CDR3 DNA reads TGTGCCAGCATTTCGGTGAGATCGGTCAATGAGCAGTTCTTC. This sequence encodes CASISVRSVNEQFF. The chain carries TRBV28 and TRBJ2-1; unclear D gene. The V gene's germline CDR1 is MDHEN and CDR2 SYDVKM. V was clipped by 7 bases and J by 6 bases, with 16 bases between them. This CDR3 spans 14 amino acids.

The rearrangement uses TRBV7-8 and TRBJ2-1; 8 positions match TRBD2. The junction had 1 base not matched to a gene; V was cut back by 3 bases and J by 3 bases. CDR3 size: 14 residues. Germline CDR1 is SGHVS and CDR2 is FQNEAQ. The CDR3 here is CASSFLAGYNEQFF. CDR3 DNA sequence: TGTGCCAGCAGCTTTCTAGCGGGCTACAATGAGCAGTTCTTC.

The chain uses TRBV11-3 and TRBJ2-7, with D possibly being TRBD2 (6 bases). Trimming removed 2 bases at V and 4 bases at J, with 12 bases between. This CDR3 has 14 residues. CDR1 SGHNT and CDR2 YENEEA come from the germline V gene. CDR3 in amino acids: CASSLKYGGYEQYF. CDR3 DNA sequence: TGTGCCAGCAGCTTAAAGTATGGGGGGTACGAGCAGTACTTC.

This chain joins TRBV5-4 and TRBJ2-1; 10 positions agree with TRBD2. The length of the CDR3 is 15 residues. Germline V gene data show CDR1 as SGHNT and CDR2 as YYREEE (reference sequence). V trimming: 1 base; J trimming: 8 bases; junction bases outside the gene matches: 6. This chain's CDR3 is CASSLSLAGVDEQFF. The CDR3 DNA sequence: TGTGCCAGCAGCTTGAGTCTAGCGGGAGTGGATGAGCAGTTCTTC.

In DNA form, the CDR3 reads TGCGCCAGCAGCTTGGACGGGACAGGGAAGGGGGAGACCCAGTACTTC. It codes for CASSLDGTGKGETQYF. This chain links TRBV5-1 with TRBJ2-5; 9 bases align to TRBD1. V lost 0 bases and J lost 5; bases outside the gene matches: 8. The length of the CDR3 is 16 residues. In germline, CDR1 is SGHRS, CDR2 YFSETQ.

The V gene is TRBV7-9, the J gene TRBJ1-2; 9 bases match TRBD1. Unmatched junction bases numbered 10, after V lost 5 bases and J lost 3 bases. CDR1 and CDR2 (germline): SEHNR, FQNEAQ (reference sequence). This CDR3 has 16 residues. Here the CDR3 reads CASSPTPGTGYYGYTF. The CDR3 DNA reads TGTGCCAGCAGCCCTACCCCCGGGACAGGGTACTATGGCTACACCTTC.

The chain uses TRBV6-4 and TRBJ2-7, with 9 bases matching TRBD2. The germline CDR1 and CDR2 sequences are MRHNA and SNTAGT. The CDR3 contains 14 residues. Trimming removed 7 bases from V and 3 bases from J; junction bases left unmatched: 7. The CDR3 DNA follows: TGTGCCAGCACCGTAGCGGGAGCCCACTACGAGCAGTACTTC. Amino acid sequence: CASTVAGAHYEQYF.

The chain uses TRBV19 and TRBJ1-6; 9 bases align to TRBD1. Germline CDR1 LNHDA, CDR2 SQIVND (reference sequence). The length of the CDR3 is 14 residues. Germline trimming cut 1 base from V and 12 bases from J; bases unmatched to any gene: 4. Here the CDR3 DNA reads TGTGCCAGTAGTATAGGGGGACAGGGCCAACCCCTCCACTTT. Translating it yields CASSIGGQGQPLHF.